Listed here are 2 T cell receptor beta chains from one sample, sequenced in a study of blood T cell repertoires in COVID-19 (dated by TCRdb to the early 2020s). Library prep was done by the immunoSEQ multiplex PCR assay. TCRdb provides this immuneACCESS table in a form limited to in-frame rearrangements. Some clones are lacking; in checked studies, under half of them reflect an unresolved V gene, and why the rest are absent is not known. This sample holds some 300,000 clones; about 90% were observed only once. The biggest ten clones account for approximately 4% of the sample. The sequenced sample consisted of PBMCs or T cells enriched from blood (not recorded which). The receptor set was obtained from a woman aged 18 to 35 with acute COVID-19.

CDR3 nucleotide sequence: TGTGCCAGCAGTTTTCAGGCTTCCTACGAGCAGTACTTC. Translating gives CASSFQASYEQYF. The chain joins TRBV12-3 or TRBV12-4 to TRBJ2-7; D uncertain. V was pared by 3 bases and J by 1 base, with 7 bases between. The CDR3 extends over 13 amino acids.

The chain links TRBV10-3 to TRBJ1-5; D is perhaps TRBD1 (6 bases). CDR1 and CDR2 from the germline V gene are ENHRY and SYGVKD. The CDR3 is 16 amino acids. Trimming pared 10 bases from V and 4 bases from J, leaving 23 bases between. The CDR3 nucleotides read TGTGCCACCTATGATACGACTACAGGGTTTAATCAGCCCCAGCATTTT. This encodes CATYDTTTGFNQPQHF.